This T cell receptor (beta chain) appears in the sequencing data of a study of Graves' ophthalmopathy and Graves' hyperthyroidism. Diagnosis relied on clinical symptoms, serum thyroxine, TRAb, thyroid ultrasound and orbital computed tomography. This clonotype was counted ten times or more. A read error may be the cause here, since a much bigger clone is one base away. This CDR3 spans 14 amino acids. Germline V gives CDR1 SGHRS, CDR2 YFSETQ. RNA transcripts served as template for amplifying TCR beta CDR3 sequences. Second-round multiplex PCR came after a first-round RT-PCR that employed HTBI primers. TCRdb ran MiXCR on the multiplex PCR reads and lists one entry per CDR3 protein. The sample consists of about 480,000 distinct CDR3 sequences, about 15% of them appearing once.

The chain joins TRBV5-1 to TRBJ1-1; the D gene is possibly TRBD1 (6 bases). The clonotype was recovered from a woman aged 25 to 39 with Graves' ophthalmopathy. The sample taken for sequencing was blood. The CDR3 bases are TGCGCCGGCAGCGGGGGGGCCGTATATACTGAAGCTTTCTTT. Amino acid sequence: CAGSGGAVYTEAFF.